Below, 2 T cell receptor beta chains from the same sample are listed, as sequenced in a study of T cell responses to AZD1222 COVID-19 vaccine. The repertoire was sequenced with immunoSEQ multiplex PCR; TCRdb's copy has only in-frame clones and lacks some. The table includes 150,000 or so clones, about 93% detected once. Sequencing used peripheral blood, obtained on day 0 of AZD1222 vaccination. The receptors originated from an adult in good health.

The chain uses TRBV28 and TRBJ1-2, with TRBD1 identical over 12 bases. Germline V gene data show CDR1 as MDHEN and CDR2 as SYDVKM. The CDR3 contains 16 residues. V lost 6 bases, J lost 3 bases, and 8 bases stayed unmatched. The CDR3 nucleotides are TGTGCCAGCAGCCCTGGGACAGGGGGCAGGTACTATGGCTACACCTTC. Protein sequence: CASSPGTGGRYYGYTF.

This chain links TRBV6-1 with TRBJ2-7; D possibly corresponds to TRBD1 (5 bases). V lost 2 bases and J lost 11, with 13 bases in between. Per the germline V gene, CDR1 is MNHNS and CDR2 is SASEGT. CDR3 size: 12 residues. CDR3 coding DNA: TGTGCCAGCAGTGAATCAGACAGCCCGGAGTACTTC. This encodes CASSESDSPEYF.